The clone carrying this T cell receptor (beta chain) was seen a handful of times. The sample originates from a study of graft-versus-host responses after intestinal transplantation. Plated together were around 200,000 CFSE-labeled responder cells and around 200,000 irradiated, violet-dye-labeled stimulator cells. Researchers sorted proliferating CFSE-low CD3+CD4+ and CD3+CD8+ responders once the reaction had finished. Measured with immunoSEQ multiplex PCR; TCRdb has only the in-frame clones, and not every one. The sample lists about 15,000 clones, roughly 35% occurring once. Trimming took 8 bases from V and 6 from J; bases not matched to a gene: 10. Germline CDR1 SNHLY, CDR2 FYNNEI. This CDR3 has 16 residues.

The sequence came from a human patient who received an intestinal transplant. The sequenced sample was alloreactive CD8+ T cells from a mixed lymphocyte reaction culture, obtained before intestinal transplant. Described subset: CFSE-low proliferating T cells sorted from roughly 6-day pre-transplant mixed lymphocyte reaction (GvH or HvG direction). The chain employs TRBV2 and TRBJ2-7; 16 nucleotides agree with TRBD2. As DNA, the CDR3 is TGTGCCAGCTACGGGACTAGCGGGGGGGCCCTTCTCGAGCAGTACTTC. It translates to CASYGTSGGALLEQYF.